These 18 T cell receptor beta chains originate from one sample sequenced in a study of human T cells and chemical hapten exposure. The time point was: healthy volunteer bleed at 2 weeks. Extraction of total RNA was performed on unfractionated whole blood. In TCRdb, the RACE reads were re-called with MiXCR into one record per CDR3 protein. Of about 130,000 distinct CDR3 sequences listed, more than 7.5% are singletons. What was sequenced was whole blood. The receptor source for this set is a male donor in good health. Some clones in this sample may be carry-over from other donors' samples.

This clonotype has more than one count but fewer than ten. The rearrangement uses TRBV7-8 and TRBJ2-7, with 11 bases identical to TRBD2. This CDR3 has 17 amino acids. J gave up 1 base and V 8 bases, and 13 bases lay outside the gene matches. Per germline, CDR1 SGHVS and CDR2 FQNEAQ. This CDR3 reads CASQKGLAGEASYEQYF. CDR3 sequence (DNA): TGTGCCAGCCAAAAAGGACTAGCGGGTGAGGCATCCTACGAGCAGTACTTC.

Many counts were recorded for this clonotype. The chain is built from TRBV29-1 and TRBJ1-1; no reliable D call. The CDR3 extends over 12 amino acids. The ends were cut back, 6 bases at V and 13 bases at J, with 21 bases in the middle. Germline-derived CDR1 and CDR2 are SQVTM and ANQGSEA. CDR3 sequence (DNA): TGCAGCGTCCTAAGCCCAGGTTCTAGTTTTTTCTTT. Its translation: CSVLSPGSSFFF. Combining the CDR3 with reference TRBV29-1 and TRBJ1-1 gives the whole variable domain SAVISQKPSRDICQRGTSLTIQCQVDSQVTMMFWYRQQPGQSLTLIATANQGSEATYESGFVIDKFPISRPNLTFSTLTVSNMSPEDSSIYLCSVLSPGSSFFFGQGTRLTVV.

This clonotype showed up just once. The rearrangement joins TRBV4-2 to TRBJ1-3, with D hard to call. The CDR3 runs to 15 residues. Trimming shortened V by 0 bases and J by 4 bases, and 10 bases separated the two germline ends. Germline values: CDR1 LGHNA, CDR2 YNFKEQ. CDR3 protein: CASSQEGREGNTIYF. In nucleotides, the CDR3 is TGTGCCAGCAGCCAAGAAGGGAGGGAAGGAAACACCATATATTTT.

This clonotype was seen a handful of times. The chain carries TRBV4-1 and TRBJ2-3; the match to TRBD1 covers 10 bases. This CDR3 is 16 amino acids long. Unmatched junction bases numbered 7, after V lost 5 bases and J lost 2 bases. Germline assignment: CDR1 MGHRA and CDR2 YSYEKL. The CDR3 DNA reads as TGCGCCAGCAGCGCTTGGACAGGGGGACTCACAGATACGCAGTATTTT. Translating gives CASSAWTGGLTDTQYF.

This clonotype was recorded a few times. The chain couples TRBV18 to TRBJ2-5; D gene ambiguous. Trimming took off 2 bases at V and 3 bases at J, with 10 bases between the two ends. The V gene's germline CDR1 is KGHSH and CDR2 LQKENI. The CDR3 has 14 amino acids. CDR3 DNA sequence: TGTGCCAGCTCACCATTGTTGTCGGAAGAGACCCAGTACTTC. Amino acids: CASSPLLSEETQYF. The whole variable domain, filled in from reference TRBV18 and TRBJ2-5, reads NAGVMQNPRHLVRRRGQEARLRCSPMKGHSHVYWYRQLPEEGLKFMVYLQKENIIDESGMPKERFSAEFPKEGPSILRIQQVVRGDSAAYFCASSPLLSEETQYFGPGTRLLVL.

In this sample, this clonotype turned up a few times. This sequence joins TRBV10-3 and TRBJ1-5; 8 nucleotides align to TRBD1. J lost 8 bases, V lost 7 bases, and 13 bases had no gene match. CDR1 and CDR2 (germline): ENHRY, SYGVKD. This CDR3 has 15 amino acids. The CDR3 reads CAIKGSTGEKEPQHF. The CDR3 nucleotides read TGTGCCATCAAAGGATCGACAGGGGAGAAGGAGCCCCAGCATTTT.

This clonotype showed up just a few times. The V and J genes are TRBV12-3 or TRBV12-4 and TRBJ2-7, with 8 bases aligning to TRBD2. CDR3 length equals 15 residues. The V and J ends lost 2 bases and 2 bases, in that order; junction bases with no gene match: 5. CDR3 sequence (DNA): TGTGCCAGCAGTTTATCTAGCGGGTCTACCTACGAGCAGTACTTC. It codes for CASSLSSGSTYEQYF.

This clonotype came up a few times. CDR3 in amino acids: CSVRTEYTEAFF. The CDR3 DNA reads as TGCAGCGTGAGGACGGAGTACACTGAAGCTTTCTTT. V gene TRBV29-1 combines with J gene TRBJ1-1; D gene unclear. Trimming took off 6 bases at V and 3 bases at J, with 11 bases between the two ends. Germline lookup yields CDR1 SQVTM and CDR2 ANQGSEA. This CDR3 is built from 12 residues.

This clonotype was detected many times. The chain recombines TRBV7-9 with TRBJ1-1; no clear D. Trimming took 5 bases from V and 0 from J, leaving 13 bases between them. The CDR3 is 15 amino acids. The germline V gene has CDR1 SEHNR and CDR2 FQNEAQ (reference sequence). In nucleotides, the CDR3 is TGTGCCAGCAGCGCGAATACAGTAGTGAACACTGAAGCTTTCTTT. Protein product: CASSANTVVNTEAFF.

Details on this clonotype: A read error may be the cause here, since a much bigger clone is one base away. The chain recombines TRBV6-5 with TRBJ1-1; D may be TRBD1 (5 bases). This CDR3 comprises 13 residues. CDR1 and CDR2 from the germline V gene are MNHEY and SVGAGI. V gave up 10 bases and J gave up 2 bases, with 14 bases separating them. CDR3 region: CANTPGRNTEAFF. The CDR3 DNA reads TGTGCCAACACTCCGGGACGCAACACTGAAGCTTTCTTT.

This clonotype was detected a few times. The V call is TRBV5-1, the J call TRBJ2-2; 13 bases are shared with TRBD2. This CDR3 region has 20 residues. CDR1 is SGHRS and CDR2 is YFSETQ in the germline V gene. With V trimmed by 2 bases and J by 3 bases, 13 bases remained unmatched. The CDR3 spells CASSLRPGLAGIGYTGELFF. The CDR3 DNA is TGCGCCAGCAGCTTAAGACCGGGACTAGCGGGAATCGGGTACACCGGGGAGCTGTTTTTT.

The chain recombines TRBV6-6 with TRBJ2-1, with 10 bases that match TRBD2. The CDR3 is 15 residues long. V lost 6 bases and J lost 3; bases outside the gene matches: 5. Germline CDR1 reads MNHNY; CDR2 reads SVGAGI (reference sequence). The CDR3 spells CASRALAGLYNEQFF. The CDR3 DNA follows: TGTGCCAGCAGGGCACTAGCGGGACTCTACAATGAGCAGTTCTTC.

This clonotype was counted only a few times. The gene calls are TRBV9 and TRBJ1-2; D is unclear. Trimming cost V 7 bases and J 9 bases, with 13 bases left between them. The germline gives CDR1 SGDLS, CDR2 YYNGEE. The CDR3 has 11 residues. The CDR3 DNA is TGTGCCAGCGGCAAAAAGGACCGCTACACCTTC. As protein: CASGKKDRYTF. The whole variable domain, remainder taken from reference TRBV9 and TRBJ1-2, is DSGVTQTPKHLITATGQRVTLRCSPRSGDLSVYWYQQSLDQGLQFLIQYYNGEERAKGNILERFSAQQFPDLHSELNLSSLELGDSALYFCASGKKDRYTFGSGTRLTVV.

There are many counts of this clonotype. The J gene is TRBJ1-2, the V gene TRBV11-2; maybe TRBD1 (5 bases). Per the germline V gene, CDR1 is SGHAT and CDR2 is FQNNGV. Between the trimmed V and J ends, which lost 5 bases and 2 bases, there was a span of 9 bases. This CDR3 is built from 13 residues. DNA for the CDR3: TGTGCCAGCAGCAGGGACGGGAACTATGGCTACACCTTC. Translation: CASSRDGNYGYTF.

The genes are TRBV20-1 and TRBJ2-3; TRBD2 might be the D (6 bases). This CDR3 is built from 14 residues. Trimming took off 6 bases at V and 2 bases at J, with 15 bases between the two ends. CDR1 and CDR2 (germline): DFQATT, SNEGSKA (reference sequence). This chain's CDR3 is CSARTGDSTDTQYF. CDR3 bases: TGCAGTGCCCGGACGGGGGACTCCACAGATACGCAGTATTTT.

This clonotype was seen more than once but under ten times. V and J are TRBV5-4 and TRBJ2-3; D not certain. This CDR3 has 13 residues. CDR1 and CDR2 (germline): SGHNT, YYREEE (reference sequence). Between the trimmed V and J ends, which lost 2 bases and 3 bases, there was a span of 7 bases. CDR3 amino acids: CASSLYGTDTQYF. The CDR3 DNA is TGTGCCAGCAGCTTATACGGGACAGATACGCAGTATTTT.

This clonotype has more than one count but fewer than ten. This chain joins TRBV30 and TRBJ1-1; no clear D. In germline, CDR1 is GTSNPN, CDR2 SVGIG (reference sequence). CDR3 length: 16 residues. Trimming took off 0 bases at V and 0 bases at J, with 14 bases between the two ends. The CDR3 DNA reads TGTGCCTGGAGTGTCGGGCAGCTGATCATGAACACTGAAGCTTTCTTT. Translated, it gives CAWSVGQLIMNTEAFF.

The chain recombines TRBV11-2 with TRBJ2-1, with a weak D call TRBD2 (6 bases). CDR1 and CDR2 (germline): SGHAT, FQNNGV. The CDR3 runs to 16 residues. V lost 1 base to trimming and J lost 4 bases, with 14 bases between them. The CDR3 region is CASSLGGGGTYNEQFF. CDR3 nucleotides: TGTGCCAGCAGCTTAGGGGGTGGCGGGACGTACAATGAGCAGTTCTTC.